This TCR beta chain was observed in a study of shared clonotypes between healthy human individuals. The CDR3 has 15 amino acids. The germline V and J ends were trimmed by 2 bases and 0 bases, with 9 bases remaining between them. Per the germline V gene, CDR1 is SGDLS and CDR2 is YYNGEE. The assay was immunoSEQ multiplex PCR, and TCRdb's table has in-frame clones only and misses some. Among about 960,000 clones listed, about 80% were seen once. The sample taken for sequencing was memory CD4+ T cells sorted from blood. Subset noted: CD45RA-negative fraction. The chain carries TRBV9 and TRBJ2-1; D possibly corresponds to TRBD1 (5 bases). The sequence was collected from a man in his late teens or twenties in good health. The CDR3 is CASSVDTGSYNEQFF. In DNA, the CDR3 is TGTGCCAGCAGCGTGGACACAGGCTCCTACAATGAGCAGTTCTTC. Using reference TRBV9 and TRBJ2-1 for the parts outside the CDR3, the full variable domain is DSGVTQTPKHLITATGQRVTLRCSPRSGDLSVYWYQQSLDQGLQFLIQYYNGEERAKGNILERFSAQQFPDLHSELNLSSLELGDSALYFCASSVDTGSYNEQFFGPGTRLTVL.